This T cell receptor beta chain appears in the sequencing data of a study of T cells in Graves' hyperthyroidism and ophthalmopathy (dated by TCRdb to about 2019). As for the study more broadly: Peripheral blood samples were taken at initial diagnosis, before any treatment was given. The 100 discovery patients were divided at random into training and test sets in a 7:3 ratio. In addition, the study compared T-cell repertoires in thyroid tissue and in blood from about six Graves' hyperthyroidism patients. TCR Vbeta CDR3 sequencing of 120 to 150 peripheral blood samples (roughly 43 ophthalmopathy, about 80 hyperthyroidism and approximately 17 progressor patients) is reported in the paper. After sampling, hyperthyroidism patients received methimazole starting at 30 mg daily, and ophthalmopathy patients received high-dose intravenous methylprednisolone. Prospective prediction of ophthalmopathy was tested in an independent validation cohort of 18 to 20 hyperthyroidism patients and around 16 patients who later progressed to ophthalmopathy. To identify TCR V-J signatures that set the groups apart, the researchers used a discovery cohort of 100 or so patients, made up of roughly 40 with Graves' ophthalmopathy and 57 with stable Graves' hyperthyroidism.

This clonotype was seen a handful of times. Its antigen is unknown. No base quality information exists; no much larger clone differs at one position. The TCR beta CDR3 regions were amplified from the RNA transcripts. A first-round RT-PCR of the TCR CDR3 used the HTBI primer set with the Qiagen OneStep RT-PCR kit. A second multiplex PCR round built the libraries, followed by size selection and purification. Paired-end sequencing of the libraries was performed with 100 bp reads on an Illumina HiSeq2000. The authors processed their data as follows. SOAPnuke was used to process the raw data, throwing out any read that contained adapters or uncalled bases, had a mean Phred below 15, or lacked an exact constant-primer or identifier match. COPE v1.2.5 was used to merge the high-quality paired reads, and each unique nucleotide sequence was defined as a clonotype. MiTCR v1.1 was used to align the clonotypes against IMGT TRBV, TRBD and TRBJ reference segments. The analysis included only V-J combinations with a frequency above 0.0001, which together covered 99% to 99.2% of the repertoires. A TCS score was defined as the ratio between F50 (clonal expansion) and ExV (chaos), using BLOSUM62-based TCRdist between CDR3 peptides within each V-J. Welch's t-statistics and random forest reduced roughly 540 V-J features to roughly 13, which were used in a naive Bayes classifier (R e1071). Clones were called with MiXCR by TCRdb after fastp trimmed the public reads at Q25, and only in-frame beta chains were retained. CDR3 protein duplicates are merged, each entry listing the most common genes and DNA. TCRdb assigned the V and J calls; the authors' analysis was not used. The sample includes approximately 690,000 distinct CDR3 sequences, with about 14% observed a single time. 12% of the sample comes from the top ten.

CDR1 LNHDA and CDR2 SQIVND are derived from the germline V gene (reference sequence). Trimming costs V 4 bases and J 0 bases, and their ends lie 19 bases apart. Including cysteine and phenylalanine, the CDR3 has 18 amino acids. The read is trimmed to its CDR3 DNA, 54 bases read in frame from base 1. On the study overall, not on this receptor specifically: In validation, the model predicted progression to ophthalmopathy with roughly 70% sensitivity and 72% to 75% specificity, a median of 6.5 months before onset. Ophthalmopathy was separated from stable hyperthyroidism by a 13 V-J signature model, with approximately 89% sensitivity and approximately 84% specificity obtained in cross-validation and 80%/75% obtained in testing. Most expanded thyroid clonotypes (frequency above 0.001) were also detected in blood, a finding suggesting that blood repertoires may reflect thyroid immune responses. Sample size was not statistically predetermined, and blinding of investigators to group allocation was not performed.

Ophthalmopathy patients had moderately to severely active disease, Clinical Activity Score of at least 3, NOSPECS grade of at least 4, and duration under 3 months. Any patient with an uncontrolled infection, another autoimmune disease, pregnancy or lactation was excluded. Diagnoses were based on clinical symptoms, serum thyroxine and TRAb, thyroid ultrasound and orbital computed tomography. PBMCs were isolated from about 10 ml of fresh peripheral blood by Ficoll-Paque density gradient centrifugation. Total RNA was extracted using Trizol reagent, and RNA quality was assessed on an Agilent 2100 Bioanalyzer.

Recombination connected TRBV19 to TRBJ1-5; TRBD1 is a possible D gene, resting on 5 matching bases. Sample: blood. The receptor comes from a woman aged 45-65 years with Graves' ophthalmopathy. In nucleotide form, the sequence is TGTGCCAGTAGTAGTTTTTGGGGGAGCCCAAATAGCAATCAGCCCCAGCATTTT. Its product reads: CASSSFWGSPNSNQPQHF. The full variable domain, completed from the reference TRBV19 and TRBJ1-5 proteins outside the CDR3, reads DGGITQSPKYLFRKEGQNVTLSCEQNLNHDAMYWYRQDPGQGLRLIYYSQIVNDFQKGDIAEGYSVSREKKESFPLTVTSAQKNPTAFYLCASSSFWGSPNSNQPQHFGDGTRLSIL.